Listed here are 25 T cell receptor beta chains from one sample, sequenced in a study of T cells in Graves' hyperthyroidism and ophthalmopathy. RNA transcripts yielded amplified TCR beta CDR3 regions. When the TCR CDR3 underwent first-round RT-PCR, the HTBI primer set was used. TCRdb itself ran the multiplex PCR reads through MiXCR, one entry per CDR3 protein. Among around 600,000 distinct CDR3 sequences, more than 15% were seen once, and the ten largest hold roughly 3.3%. Sequencing input: blood. The receptors originated from a woman aged 40-49 years with Graves' ophthalmopathy.

The chain recombines TRBV10-3 with TRBJ1-1; no clear D gene. Deletions cut 0 bases from V and 7 bases from J, with 9 bases between. The CDR3 contains 13 residues. CDR1 is ENHRY, CDR2 SYGVKD, per germline. CDR3 nucleotide sequence: TGTGCCATCAGTGAGTCGGAGGATAGTGAAGCTTTCTTT. Protein sequence: CAISESEDSEAFF.

Only a few counts were recorded for this clonotype. This chain's CDR3 is CASSTGVNEKLFF. CDR3 sequence (DNA): TGTGCCAGCAGCACAGGGGTTAATGAAAAACTGTTTTTT. The rearrangement joins TRBV12-3 or TRBV12-4 to TRBJ1-4; 7 positions agree with TRBD1. The CDR3 contains 13 residues. With V trimmed by 6 bases and J by 4 bases, 2 bases remained unmatched.

The CDR3 protein is CATQGAGTEAFF. The CDR3 DNA follows: TGTGCCACACAGGGGGCCGGCACTGAAGCTTTCTTT. This chain joins TRBV10-3 and TRBJ1-1; 9 bases are shared with TRBD1. The CDR3 extends over 12 amino acids. With V trimmed by 10 bases and J by 4 bases, 4 bases remained unmatched. The germline CDR1 and CDR2 sequences are ENHRY and SYGVKD.

This rearrangement joins TRBV7-6 to TRBJ2-1, with a possible D match to TRBD2 (6 bases). Germline V gene data show CDR1 as SGHVS and CDR2 as FNYEAQ. V shed 5 bases and J shed 7 bases, with 15 bases lying between them. The CDR3 spans 14 residues. CDR3 coding DNA: TGTGCCAGCAGCCTAGTTTTGGAGGGGAATGAGCAGTTCTTC. Its protein product is CASSLVLEGNEQFF.

In its sample, this clonotype was seen many times. CDR3 DNA sequence: TGTGCCAGCAGCCAAGATATGGCGACAGGGGGGTCTGGCTACACCTTC. Translating gives CASSQDMATGGSGYTF. J is TRBJ1-2 and V is TRBV3-1; TRBD1 agrees at 9 bases. In germline, CDR1 is LGHDT, CDR2 YNNKEL (reference sequence). This CDR3 contains 16 residues. The V gene end was trimmed by 0 bases and the J gene end by 7 bases; junction bases not matched to a gene: 9.

V gene TRBV18 combines with J gene TRBJ1-3; 7 bases are shared with TRBD1. V trimming: 0 bases; J trimming: 8 bases; junction bases outside the gene matches: 7. CDR1 and CDR2 (germline): KGHSH, LQKENI. The CDR3 is 15 residues long. For the CDR3, the DNA is TGTGCCAGCTCACCACCGGACAGGTGGGGGGACACCATATATTTT. Amino acid sequence: CASSPPDRWGDTIYF.

This clonotype was found many times. The rearrangement links TRBV19 to TRBJ2-1; the match to TRBD2 covers 10 bases. The junction had 12 bases not matched to a gene; V was cut back by 1 base and J by 6 bases. The germline CDR1 and CDR2 sequences are LNHDA and SQIVND (reference sequence). The CDR3 is 18 residues long. DNA of the CDR3: TGTGCCAGTAGTATAGTTCTCCTAGCGGGAGATTCGGGCAATGAGCAGTTCTTC. Its protein is CASSIVLLAGDSGNEQFF.

This clonotype was seen many times. The chain uses TRBV5-1 and TRBJ2-2; D remains ambiguous. CDR3 length: 15 residues. Per the germline V gene, CDR1 is SGHRS and CDR2 is YFSETQ. V was cut by 4 bases and J by 1 base, with 11 bases left in between. CDR3 in DNA: TGCGCCAGCAGCAATGTCTATGGGAACACCGGGGAGCTGTTTTTT. Its translation: CASSNVYGNTGELFF.

This clonotype was recorded at least ten times. The rearrangement joins TRBV5-1 to TRBJ2-7, with 7 positions matching TRBD2. The V gene's germline CDR1 is SGHRS and CDR2 YFSETQ. This CDR3 spans 16 amino acids. Unmatched junction bases numbered 10, after V lost 1 base and J lost 3 bases. The CDR3 sequence: CASSLLSGGGSYEQYF. The CDR3 coding sequence is TGCGCCAGCAGCTTGTTGTCGGGAGGAGGAAGCTACGAGCAGTACTTC.

A few counts support this clonotype. The rearrangement joins TRBV28 to TRBJ1-5, with D tentatively TRBD1 (6 bases). Per the germline V gene, CDR1 is MDHEN and CDR2 is SYDVKM. The V end was cut by 3 bases, the J end by 0 bases, with 9 bases between. CDR3 length equals 15 residues. DNA for the CDR3: TGTGCCAGCAGTTTCCGACAGGCTAGCAATCAGCCCCAGCATTTT. Protein: CASSFRQASNQPQHF.

This chain links TRBV25-1 with TRBJ2-7, with 8 nucleotides matching TRBD1. Unmatched junction bases numbered 10, after V lost 5 bases and J lost 4 bases. The CDR3 sequence is 15 residues long. Germline loops: CDR1 MGHDK, CDR2 SYGVNS. As DNA, the CDR3 is TGTGCCAGCAGTAGAGGACAGGGATTGGCGTACGAGCAGTACTTC. This gives the protein CASSRGQGLAYEQYF.

This chain uses TRBV28 with TRBJ1-2; D is ambiguous. Trimming took off 2 bases at V and 4 bases at J, with 5 bases between the two ends. The CDR3 runs to 12 residues. Germline V gene sequence: CDR1 MDHEN, CDR2 SYDVKM. Written as DNA, the CDR3 is TGTGCCAGCAGTTTAAACGGCTATGGCTACACCTTC. This codes for CASSLNGYGYTF.

This clonotype was counted only a few times. This rearrangement joins TRBV7-9 to TRBJ2-7; 8 positions match TRBD2. The trim removed 5 bases at V and 6 bases at J, leaving 12 bases unmatched. This CDR3 is built from 15 residues. Germline V gene data show CDR1 as SEHNR and CDR2 as FQNEAQ (reference sequence). CDR3 in amino acids: CASSRRTSGSGEQYF. Here the CDR3 DNA reads TGTGCCAGCAGCCGACGAACTAGCGGCTCTGGCGAGCAGTACTTC.

This clonotype has a handful of counts. At one boundary the junction diverges from the germline segment, which might be a read error. The chain uses TRBV7-9 and TRBJ2-1, with D unresolved. Germline CDR1 SEHNR, CDR2 FQNEAQ (reference sequence). This CDR3 region has 14 residues. The CDR3 region is CATSTAESYNEQFF. CDR3 bases: TGTGCCACCAGCACGGCGGAATCCTACAATGAGCAGTTCTTC.

This clonotype was found many times. The chain joins TRBV18 to TRBJ2-7; no clear D gene. Germline CDR1 KGHSH, CDR2 LQKENI. This CDR3 has 12 residues. V was shortened by 2 bases and J by 3 bases, with 5 bases between the two germline ends. CDR3 region: CASSPELYEQYF. For the CDR3, the DNA is TGTGCCAGCTCACCAGAACTCTACGAGCAGTACTTC.

This clonotype showed up just a few times. The V gene is TRBV6-1, the J gene TRBJ2-7, with 8 bases matching TRBD1. Germline CDR1 and CDR2: MNHNS and SASEGT. Trimming at V came to 2 bases and at J to 7 bases, leaving 16 bases not matched to a gene. The CDR3 runs 17 residues. The CDR3 loop reads CASSERVDRARTKEQYF. In nucleotides, the CDR3 is TGTGCCAGCAGTGAACGGGTGGACAGGGCCCGCACCAAGGAGCAGTACTTC.

Turning to this clonotype: This may stem from a read error, because a much larger clone lies one nucleotide away. The gene calls are TRBV3-1 and TRBJ2-3, with D unresolved. The CDR3 has 12 amino acids. The V gene's germline CDR1 is LGHDT and CDR2 YNNKEL (reference sequence). V lost 3 bases, J lost 4 bases, and 5 bases lay in between. The DNA of the CDR3 is TGTGCCAGCAGCCATACTCCAGATACGCAGTATTTT. Protein product: CASSHTPDTQYF.

The gene calls are TRBV29-1 and TRBJ1-5, with 9 nucleotides matching TRBD1. The CDR3 extends over 13 amino acids. J gave up 6 bases and V 4 bases, and 4 bases lay outside the gene matches. Germline values: CDR1 SQVTM, CDR2 ANQGSEA. The CDR3 loop reads CSVGDRVGQPQHF. The CDR3 DNA follows: TGCAGCGTTGGGGACAGGGTCGGTCAGCCCCAGCATTTT.

Ten or more counts support this clonotype. This chain connects TRBV11-2 to TRBJ2-1; D gene uncertain. Germline V gene sequence: CDR1 SGHAT, CDR2 FQNNGV. The CDR3 has 12 residues. V gave up 4 bases and J gave up 3 bases, with 4 bases separating them. The CDR3 region has the DNA TGTGCCAGCAGCTCCGGCTACAATGAGCAGTTCTTC. This gives the protein CASSSGYNEQFF.

This clonotype was observed many times. The chain is built from TRBV7-2 and TRBJ1-5, with D unresolved. The germline CDR1 and CDR2 sequences are SGHTA and FQGNSA. V was shortened by 5 bases and J by 4 bases, with 12 bases between the two germline ends. This CDR3 contains 14 residues. The CDR3: CASSPGAPNQPQHF. For the CDR3, the DNA is TGTGCCAGCAGCCCCGGAGCCCCTAATCAGCCCCAGCATTTT.

This clonotype was counted ten times or more. V and J are TRBV2 and TRBJ1-5; D remains unclear. Germline V lookup: CDR1 SNHLY, CDR2 FYNNEI. Deletions cut 0 bases from V and 0 bases from J, with 3 bases between. The CDR3 sequence is 14 residues long. This CDR3 reads CASSEANSNQPQHF. CDR3 sequence (DNA): TGTGCCAGCAGTGAAGCGAATAGCAATCAGCCCCAGCATTTT.

The chain links TRBV6-1 to TRBJ1-5; weak D call: TRBD1 (5 bases). Trimming shortened V by 6 bases and J by 3 bases, and 21 bases separated the two germline ends. This CDR3 is 17 amino acids long. Germline CDR1 MNHNS, CDR2 SASEGT. CDR3 sequence: CASSLGRFRGNNQPQHF. DNA of the CDR3: TGTGCCAGCAGCCTCGGGAGATTTCGGGGGAACAATCAGCCCCAGCATTTT.

CDR3 protein: CASSVPGQGPYGYTF. The CDR3 bases are TGTGCCAGCAGTGTCCCAGGACAGGGGCCGTATGGCTACACCTTC. The gene calls are TRBV6-4 and TRBJ1-2, with 9 nucleotides matching TRBD1. This CDR3 is built from 15 residues. Germline V gene data show CDR1 as MRHNA and CDR2 as SNTAGT. Trimming at V came to 4 bases and at J to 5 bases, leaving 8 bases not matched to a gene.

With respect to this clonotype: This may arise from a read error, as a much more abundant clone is one base away. The J gene is TRBJ2-1, the V gene TRBV7-6; a possible D gene is TRBD2 (6 bases). From germline, CDR1 is SGHVS and CDR2 FNYEAQ. The ends were cut back, 5 bases at V and 12 bases at J, with 14 bases in the middle. The CDR3 loop spans 12 amino acids. DNA of the CDR3: TGTGCCAGCAGCATATACGCGGGACGGCAGTTCTTC. It encodes CASSIYAGRQFF.

This clonotype came up many times. This sequence joins TRBV6-5 and TRBJ2-1; 10 bases align to TRBD2. The germline CDR1 and CDR2 sequences are MNHEY and SVGAGI. V dropped 2 bases and J dropped 0; count of bases not matched to a gene: 4. The length of the CDR3 is 17 residues. CDR3 nucleotide sequence: TGTGCCAGCAGTTACAGGGGGACTAGCGACTCCTACAATGAGCAGTTCTTC. The encoded protein is CASSYRGTSDSYNEQFF.